Shown below are 14 T cell receptor beta chains from a single sample sequenced in a study of Graves' ophthalmopathy and Graves' hyperthyroidism. Researchers took RNA transcripts and amplified TCR beta CDR3 regions from them. First-round RT-PCR relied on HTBI primers, and a second-round multiplex PCR came next. From the multiplex PCR reads, TCRdb called clonotypes with MiXCR, one entry per CDR3 protein. The data hold roughly 700,000 distinct CDR3 sequences, with roughly two fifths observed a single time. The sample comprised peripheral blood. The receptor set was obtained from an adult man with Graves' ophthalmopathy.

The rearrangement uses TRBV7-9 and TRBJ1-4; D ambiguous. The CDR3 covers 14 residues. Between the trimmed V and J ends, which lost 1 base and 10 bases, there was a span of 13 bases. The germline CDR1 and CDR2 sequences are SEHNR and FQNEAQ (reference sequence). The CDR3 protein is CASSLDVGGGKLFF. The CDR3 region has the DNA TGTGCCAGCAGCTTAGATGTTGGAGGCGGAAAACTGTTTTTT. Full variable domain (rest looked up from reference TRBV7-9 and TRBJ1-4): DTGVSQNPRHKITKRGQNVTFRCDPISEHNRLYWYRQTLGQGPEFLTYFQNEAQLEKSRLLSDRFSAERPKGSFSTLEIQRTEQGDSAMYLCASSLDVGGGKLFFGSGTQLSVL.

The rearrangement joins TRBV2 to TRBJ2-7; 7 nucleotides agree with TRBD1. This CDR3 is built from 13 residues. Germline loops: CDR1 SNHLY, CDR2 FYNNEI. The V gene end was trimmed by 5 bases and the J gene end by 8 bases; junction bases not matched to a gene: 9. CDR3 in DNA: TGTGCCAGCAGTACCTACAGGGGTTACAAGCAGTACTTC. It is translated as CASSTYRGYKQYF.

This clonotype has just one count. This chain uses TRBV6-5 with TRBJ2-5; 10 bases match TRBD2. This CDR3 has 14 amino acids. CDR1 is MNHEY and CDR2 is SVGAGI in the germline V gene. V lost 5 bases and J lost 5; bases outside the gene matches: 5. The CDR3 sequence: CASSSGTSVETQYF. For the CDR3, the DNA is TGTGCCAGCAGTAGCGGGACTAGCGTTGAGACCCAGTACTTC.

With respect to this clonotype: At one end the junction does not follow the germline gene, possibly because of a read error. The V call is TRBV24-1, the J call TRBJ2-7, with 7 bases identical to TRBD1. The CDR3 consists of 14 residues. Germline V gene data show CDR1 as KGHDR and CDR2 as SFDVKD. The CDR3 DNA is TGTGCCAGCAGTTTCGGACAGGACCTCTCCGAGCAGTACTTC. It translates to CASSFGQDLSEQYF.

This clonotype was found many times. The chain uses TRBV2 and TRBJ2-5; 7 bases match TRBD1. V trimming: 5 bases; J trimming: 2 bases; junction bases outside the gene matches: 8. This CDR3 contains 15 residues. Germline CDR1 SNHLY, CDR2 FYNNEI. In DNA form, the CDR3 reads TGTGCCAGCAGTTACCAGGGGACAGATCAAGAGACCCAGTACTTC. It codes for CASSYQGTDQETQYF.

This clonotype is a singleton in its sample. A much bigger clone sits one base away, suggesting this may be a read error. The chain employs TRBV11-2 and TRBJ1-1; D is ambiguous. The length of the CDR3 is 14 residues. Germline loops: CDR1 SGHAT, CDR2 FQNNGV. V lost 4 bases to trimming and J lost 0 bases, with 9 bases between them. CDR3 residues: CASSSEVVNTEAFF. CDR3 bases: TGTGCCAGCAGCTCAGAGGTTGTGAACACTGAAGCTTTCTTT.

This clonotype was found many times. The chain uses TRBV7-9 and TRBJ2-7; a weak D match, TRBD2 (5 bases). The V gene lost 5 bases and the J gene lost 5 bases, with 13 bases spanning the gap. The germline CDR1 and CDR2 sequences are SEHNR and FQNEAQ (reference sequence). This CDR3 has 13 amino acids. DNA for the CDR3: TGTGCCAGCAGCCCGGAGGCGGGCGACGAGCAGTACTTC. Translating it yields CASSPEAGDEQYF.

This clonotype has at least ten counts. V usage is TRBV7-8 and J usage is TRBJ2-7; possibly TRBD2 for D (6 bases). Germline V gene lookup returns CDR1 SGHVS and CDR2 FQNEAQ. Trimming left V 5 bases short and J 2 bases short, with 22 bases between. The CDR3 consists of 17 residues. For the CDR3, the DNA is TGTGCCAGCAGCGACCGCCGAGCGGGTAGGCGGACCTACGAGCAGTACTTC. It translates to CASSDRRAGRRTYEQYF.

The V gene is TRBV15, the J gene TRBJ1-2; 7 positions match TRBD1. This CDR3 is built from 14 residues. Germline assignment: CDR1 LNHNV and CDR2 YYDKDF (reference sequence). Trimming at V came to 3 bases and at J to 4 bases, leaving 5 bases not matched to a gene. The CDR3 loop reads CATSSLGTAYGYTF. The CDR3, as DNA: TGTGCCACCAGCAGCCTCGGGACAGCCTATGGCTACACCTTC.

This sequence joins TRBV4-2 and TRBJ1-4; TRBD1 aligns across 7 bases. Germline V gene lookup returns CDR1 LGHNA and CDR2 YNFKEQ. V was pared by 4 bases and J by 8 bases, with 13 bases of the junction left unmatched. CDR3 size: 16 residues. The CDR3 nucleotides are TGTGCCAGCAGCCTGTATCCGACAGGGTGGGACGAAAAACTGTTTTTT. Protein sequence: CASSLYPTGWDEKLFF.

This sequence joins TRBV15 and TRBJ2-2; D is unclear. The V and J ends lost 3 bases and 4 bases respectively, with 12 bases between them. The CDR3 loop spans 15 amino acids. Germline CDR1 and CDR2: LNHNV and YYDKDF (reference sequence). CDR3 amino acids: CATSRVPRITGELFF. The CDR3 DNA is TGTGCCACCAGCAGGGTCCCGCGGATCACCGGGGAGCTGTTTTTT.

J is TRBJ1-2 and V is TRBV29-1, with D perhaps TRBD1 (6 bases). Trimming removed 6 bases at V and 2 bases at J, with 13 bases between. The CDR3 runs to 13 residues. The V gene's germline CDR1 is SQVTM and CDR2 ANQGSEA. The CDR3 sequence is CSVRRDRNYGYTF. DNA for the CDR3: TGCAGCGTCAGAAGAGACAGGAACTATGGCTACACCTTC.

The V gene is TRBV19, the J gene TRBJ1-1; tentative D call: TRBD1 (5 bases). Trimming removed 5 bases at V and 0 bases at J, with 13 bases between. The CDR3 is made up of 15 amino acids. Germline loops: CDR1 LNHDA, CDR2 SQIVND (reference sequence). The CDR3 region has the DNA TGTGCCAGTAGTGAGGCAGGGACCATGAACACTGAAGCTTTCTTT. Encoded protein: CASSEAGTMNTEAFF.

This clonotype was recorded a few times. The chain employs TRBV7-9 and TRBJ2-7, with D perhaps TRBD2 (5 bases). The length of the CDR3 is 14 residues. V was clipped by 2 bases and J by 3 bases, with 11 bases between them. CDR1 and CDR2 from the germline V gene are SEHNR and FQNEAQ (reference sequence). CDR3 residues: CASSLTRGGYEQYF. In DNA form, the CDR3 reads TGTGCCAGCAGCTTAACTAGAGGAGGCTACGAGCAGTACTTC.